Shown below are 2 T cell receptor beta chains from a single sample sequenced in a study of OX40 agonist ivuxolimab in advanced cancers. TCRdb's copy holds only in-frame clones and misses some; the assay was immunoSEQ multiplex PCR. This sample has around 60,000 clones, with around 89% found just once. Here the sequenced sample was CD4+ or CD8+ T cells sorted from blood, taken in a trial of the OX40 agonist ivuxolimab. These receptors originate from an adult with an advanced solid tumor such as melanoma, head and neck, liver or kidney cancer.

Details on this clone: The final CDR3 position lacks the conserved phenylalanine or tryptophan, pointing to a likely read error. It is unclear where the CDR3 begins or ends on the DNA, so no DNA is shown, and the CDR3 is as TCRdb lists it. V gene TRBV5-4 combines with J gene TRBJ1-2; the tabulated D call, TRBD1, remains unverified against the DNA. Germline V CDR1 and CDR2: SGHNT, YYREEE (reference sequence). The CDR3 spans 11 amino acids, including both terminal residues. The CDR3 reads CAKIPKGKWLL.

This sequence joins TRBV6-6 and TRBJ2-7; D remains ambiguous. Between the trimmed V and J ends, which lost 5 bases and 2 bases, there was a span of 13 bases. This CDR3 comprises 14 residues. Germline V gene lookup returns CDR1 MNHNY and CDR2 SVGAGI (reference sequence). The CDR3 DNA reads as TGTGCCAGCAGTCTTGCTGAGGCGCCCTACGAGCAGTACTTC. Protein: CASSLAEAPYEQYF.